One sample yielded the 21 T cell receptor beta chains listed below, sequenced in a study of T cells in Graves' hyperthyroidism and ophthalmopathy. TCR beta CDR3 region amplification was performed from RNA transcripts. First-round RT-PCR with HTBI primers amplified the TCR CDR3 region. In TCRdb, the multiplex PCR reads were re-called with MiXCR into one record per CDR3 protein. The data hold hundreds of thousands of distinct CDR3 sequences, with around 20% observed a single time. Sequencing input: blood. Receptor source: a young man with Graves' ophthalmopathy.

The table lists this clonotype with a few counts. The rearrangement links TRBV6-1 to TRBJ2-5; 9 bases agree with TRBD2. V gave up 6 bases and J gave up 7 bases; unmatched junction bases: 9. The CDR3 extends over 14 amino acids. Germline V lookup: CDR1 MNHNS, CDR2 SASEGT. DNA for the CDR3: TGTGCCAGCAGCGGACTAGCGCTAGAAGGGACCCAGTACTTC. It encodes CASSGLALEGTQYF.

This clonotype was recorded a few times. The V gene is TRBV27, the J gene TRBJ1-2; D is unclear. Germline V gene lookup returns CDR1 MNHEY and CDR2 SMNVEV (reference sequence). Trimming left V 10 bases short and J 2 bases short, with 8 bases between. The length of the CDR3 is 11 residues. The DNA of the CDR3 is TGTGCCACCCATGGGAACTATGGCTACACCTTC. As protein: CATHGNYGYTF.

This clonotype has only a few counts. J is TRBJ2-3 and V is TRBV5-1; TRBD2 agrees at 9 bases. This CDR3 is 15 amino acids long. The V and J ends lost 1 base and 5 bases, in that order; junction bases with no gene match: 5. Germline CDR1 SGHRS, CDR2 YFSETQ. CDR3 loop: CASSLRSSGVDTQYF. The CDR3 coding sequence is TGCGCCAGCAGCTTGCGGTCTAGCGGGGTAGATACGCAGTATTTT.

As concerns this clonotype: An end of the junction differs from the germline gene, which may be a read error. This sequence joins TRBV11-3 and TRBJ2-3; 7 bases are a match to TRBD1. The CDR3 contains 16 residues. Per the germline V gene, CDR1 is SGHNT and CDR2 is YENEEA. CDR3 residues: CASSLVGGPLTYTQYF. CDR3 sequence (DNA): TGTGCCAGCAGCTTAGTAGGGGGCCCTCTCACATATACGCAGTATTTT.

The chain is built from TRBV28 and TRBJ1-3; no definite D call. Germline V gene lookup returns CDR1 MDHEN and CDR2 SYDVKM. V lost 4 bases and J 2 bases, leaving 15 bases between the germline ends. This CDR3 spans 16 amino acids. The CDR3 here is CASSYHRTTTGNTIYF. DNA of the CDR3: TGTGCCAGCAGTTATCATCGGACGACCACTGGAAACACCATATATTTT.

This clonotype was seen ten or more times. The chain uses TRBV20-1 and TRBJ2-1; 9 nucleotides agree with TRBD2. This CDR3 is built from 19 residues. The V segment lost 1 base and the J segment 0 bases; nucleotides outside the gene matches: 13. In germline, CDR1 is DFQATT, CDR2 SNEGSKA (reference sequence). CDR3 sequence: CSARGRRLAGLSSYNEQFF. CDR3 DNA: TGCAGTGCTAGAGGGCGGAGGCTAGCGGGGCTAAGCTCCTACAATGAGCAGTTCTTC.

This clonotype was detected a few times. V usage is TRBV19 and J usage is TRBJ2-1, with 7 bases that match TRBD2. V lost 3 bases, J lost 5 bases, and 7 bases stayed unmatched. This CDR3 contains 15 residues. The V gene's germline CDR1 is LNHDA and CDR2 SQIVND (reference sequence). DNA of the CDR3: TGTGCCAGTAGTATGACTAGCTTGTGGGACAATGAGCAGTTCTTC. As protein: CASSMTSLWDNEQFF.

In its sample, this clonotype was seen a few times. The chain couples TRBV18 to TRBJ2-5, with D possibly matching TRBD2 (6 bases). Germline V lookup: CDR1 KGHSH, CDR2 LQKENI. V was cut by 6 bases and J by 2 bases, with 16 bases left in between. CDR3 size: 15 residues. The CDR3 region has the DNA TGTGCCAGCTCTCCGGGACTCCTCCTTCAAGAGACCCAGTACTTC. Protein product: CASSPGLLLQETQYF.

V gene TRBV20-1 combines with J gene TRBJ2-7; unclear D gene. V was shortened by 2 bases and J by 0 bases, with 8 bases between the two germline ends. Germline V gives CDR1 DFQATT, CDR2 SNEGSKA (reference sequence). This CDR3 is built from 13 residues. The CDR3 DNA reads TGCAGTGCTAGAAAAAAGGGCTCCTACGAGCAGTACTTC. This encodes CSARKKGSYEQYF.

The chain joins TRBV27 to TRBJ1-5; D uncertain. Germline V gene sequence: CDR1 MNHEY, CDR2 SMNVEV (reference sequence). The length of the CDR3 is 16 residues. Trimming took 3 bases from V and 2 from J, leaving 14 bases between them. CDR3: CASSLGSPWGNQPQHF. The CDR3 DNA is TGTGCCAGCAGTTTGGGGAGCCCCTGGGGCAATCAGCCCCAGCATTTT.

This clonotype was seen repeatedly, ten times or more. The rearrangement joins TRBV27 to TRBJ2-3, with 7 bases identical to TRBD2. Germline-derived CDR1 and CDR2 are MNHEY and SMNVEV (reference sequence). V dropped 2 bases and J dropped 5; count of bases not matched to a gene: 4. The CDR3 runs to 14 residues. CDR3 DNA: TGTGCCAGCAGTTTAGCGGGAGAGGTAGATACGCAGTATTTT. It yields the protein CASSLAGEVDTQYF.

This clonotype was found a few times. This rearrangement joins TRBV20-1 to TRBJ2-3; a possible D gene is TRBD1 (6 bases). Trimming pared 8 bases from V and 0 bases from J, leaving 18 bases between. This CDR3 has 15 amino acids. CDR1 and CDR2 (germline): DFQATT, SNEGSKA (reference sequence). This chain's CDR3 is CSPILTGLSTDTQYF. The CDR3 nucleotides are TGCAGTCCTATTCTGACAGGCCTTAGCACAGATACGCAGTATTTT.

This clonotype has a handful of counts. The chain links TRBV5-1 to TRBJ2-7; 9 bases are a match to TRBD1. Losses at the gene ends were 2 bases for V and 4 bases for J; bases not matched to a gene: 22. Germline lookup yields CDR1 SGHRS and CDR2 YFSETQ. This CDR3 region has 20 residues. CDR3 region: CASSLLSGTGTHRWRYEQYF. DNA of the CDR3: TGCGCCAGCAGCTTACTCTCCGGGACAGGGACCCACCGATGGAGATACGAGCAGTACTTC.

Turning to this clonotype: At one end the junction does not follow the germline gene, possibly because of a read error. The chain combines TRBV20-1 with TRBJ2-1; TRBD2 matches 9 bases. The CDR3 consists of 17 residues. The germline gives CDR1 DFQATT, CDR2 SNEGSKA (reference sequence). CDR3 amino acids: CSGRQGTSSWGDNEQFF. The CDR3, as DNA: TGCAGTGGTAGACAAGGGACTAGCTCCTGGGGGGACAATGAGCAGTTCTTC.

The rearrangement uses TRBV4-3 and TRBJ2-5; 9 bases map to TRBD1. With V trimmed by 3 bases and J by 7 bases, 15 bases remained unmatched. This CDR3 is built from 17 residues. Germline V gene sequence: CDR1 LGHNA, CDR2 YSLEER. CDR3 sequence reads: CASSHVPSGTGRGTQYF. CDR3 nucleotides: TGCGCCAGCAGCCACGTTCCTTCCGGGACAGGGAGGGGGACCCAGTACTTC.

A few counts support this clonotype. Here the CDR3 reads CASSVNPGATDTQYF. The CDR3 nucleotides are TGTGCCAGCAGTGTCAACCCAGGGGCCACAGATACGCAGTATTTT. The V call is TRBV6-4, the J call TRBJ2-3, with D perhaps TRBD1 (6 bases). The length of the CDR3 is 15 residues. Trimming removed 4 bases from V and 2 bases from J, with 13 bases in between. Germline V gene lookup returns CDR1 MRHNA and CDR2 SNTAGT.

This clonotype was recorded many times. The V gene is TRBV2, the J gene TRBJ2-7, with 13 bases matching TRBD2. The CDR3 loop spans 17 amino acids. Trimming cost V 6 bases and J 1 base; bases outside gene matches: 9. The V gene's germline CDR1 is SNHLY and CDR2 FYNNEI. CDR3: CASSGAGTSGVSYEQYF. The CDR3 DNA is TGTGCCAGCAGCGGGGCCGGGACTAGCGGGGTTTCCTACGAGCAGTACTTC.

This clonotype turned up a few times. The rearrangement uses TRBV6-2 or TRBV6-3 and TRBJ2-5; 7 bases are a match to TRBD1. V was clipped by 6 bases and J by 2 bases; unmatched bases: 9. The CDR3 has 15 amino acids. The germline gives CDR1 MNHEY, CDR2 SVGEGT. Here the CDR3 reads CASSPTPGQQETQYF. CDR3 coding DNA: TGTGCCAGCAGCCCAACTCCGGGACAGCAAGAGACCCAGTACTTC.

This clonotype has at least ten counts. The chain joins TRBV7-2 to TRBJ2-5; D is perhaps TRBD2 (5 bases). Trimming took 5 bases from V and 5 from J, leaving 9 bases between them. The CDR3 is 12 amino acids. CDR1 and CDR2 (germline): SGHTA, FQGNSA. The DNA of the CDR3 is TGTGCCAGCAGCCGGGAAGTGGAGACCCAGTACTTC. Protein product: CASSREVETQYF.

The CDR3 region is CSASGGWGRGADTQYF. The CDR3 bases are TGCAGTGCTAGTGGGGGGTGGGGGAGGGGGGCAGATACGCAGTATTTT. The V call is TRBV20-1, the J call TRBJ2-3; possible D gene TRBD2, 7 bases. The germline V and J ends were trimmed by 3 bases and 4 bases, with 20 bases remaining between them. The germline CDR1 and CDR2 sequences are DFQATT and SNEGSKA (reference sequence). The CDR3 spans 16 residues.

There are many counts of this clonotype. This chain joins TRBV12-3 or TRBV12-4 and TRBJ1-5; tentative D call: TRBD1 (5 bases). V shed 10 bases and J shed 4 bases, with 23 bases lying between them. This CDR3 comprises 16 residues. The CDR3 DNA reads TGTGCCACAGCGTCTGACTCGACAGTCCCAAATCAGCCCCAGCATTTT. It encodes CATASDSTVPNQPQHF.